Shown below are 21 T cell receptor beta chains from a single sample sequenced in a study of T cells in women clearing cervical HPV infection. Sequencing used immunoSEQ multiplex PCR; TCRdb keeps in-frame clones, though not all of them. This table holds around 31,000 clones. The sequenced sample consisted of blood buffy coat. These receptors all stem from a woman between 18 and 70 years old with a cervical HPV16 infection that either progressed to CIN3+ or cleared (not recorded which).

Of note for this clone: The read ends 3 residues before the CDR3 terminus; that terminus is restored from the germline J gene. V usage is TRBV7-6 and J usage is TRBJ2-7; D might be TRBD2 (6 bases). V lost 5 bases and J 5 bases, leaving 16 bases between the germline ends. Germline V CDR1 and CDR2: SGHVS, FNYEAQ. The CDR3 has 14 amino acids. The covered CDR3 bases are TGTGCCAGCAGCCCCCTGGGGGGAGGCGACGAG. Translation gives CASSPLGGGDE. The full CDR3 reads CASSPLGGGDEQYF.

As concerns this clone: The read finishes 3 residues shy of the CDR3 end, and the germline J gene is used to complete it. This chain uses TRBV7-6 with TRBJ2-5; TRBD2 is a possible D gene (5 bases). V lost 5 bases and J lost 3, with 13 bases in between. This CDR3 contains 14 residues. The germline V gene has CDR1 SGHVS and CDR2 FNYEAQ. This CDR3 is CASSNLGREETQYF. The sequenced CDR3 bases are TGTGCCAGCAGCAACCTCGGGCGGGAAGAGACC. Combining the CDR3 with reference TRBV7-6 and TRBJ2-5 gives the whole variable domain GAGVSQSPRYKVTKRGQDVALRCDPISGHVSLYWYRQALGQGPEFLTYFNYEAQQDKSGLPNDRFSAERPEGSISTLTIQRTEQRDSAMYRCASSNLGREETQYFGPGTRLLVL.

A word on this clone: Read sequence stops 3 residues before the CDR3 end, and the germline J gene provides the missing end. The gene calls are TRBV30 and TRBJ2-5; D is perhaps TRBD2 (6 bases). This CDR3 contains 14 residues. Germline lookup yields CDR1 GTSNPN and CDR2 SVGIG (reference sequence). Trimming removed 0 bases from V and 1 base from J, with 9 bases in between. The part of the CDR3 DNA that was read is TGTGCCTGGAGTGTAGGAGGGGCCCAAGAGACC. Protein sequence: CAWSVGGAQET. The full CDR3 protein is CAWSVGGAQETQYF.

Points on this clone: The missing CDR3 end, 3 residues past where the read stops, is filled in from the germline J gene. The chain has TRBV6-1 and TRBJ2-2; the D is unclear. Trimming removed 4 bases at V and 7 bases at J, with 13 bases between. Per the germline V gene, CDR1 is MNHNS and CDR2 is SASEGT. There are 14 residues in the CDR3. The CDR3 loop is CASSGRARGGELFF. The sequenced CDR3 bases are TGTGCCAGCAGTGGAAGGGCGAGAGGCGGGGAG.

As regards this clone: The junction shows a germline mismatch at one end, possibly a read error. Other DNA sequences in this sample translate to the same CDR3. The covered CDR3 bases are TGCGCCAGCAGCCTATGGGGCGGAACGAGCTCTGGAAACACG. It yields the protein CASSLWGGTSSGNT. The CDR3 in its entirety is CASSLWGGTSSGNTIYF. The chain employs TRBV5-1 and TRBJ1-3; tentatively, D is TRBD1 (5 bases). The read ends 3 residues before the CDR3 terminus; that terminus is restored from the germline J gene. This CDR3 is built from 17 residues. CDR1 is SGHRS and CDR2 is YFSETQ in the germline V gene.

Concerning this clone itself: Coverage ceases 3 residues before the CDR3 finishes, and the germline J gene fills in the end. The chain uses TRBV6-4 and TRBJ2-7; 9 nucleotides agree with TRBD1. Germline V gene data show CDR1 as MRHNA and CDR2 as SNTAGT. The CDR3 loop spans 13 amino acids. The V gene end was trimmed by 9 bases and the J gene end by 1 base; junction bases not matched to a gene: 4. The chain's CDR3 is CARPGQGSYEQYF. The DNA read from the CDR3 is TGTGCCAGACCAGGACAGGGGTCCTACGAG.

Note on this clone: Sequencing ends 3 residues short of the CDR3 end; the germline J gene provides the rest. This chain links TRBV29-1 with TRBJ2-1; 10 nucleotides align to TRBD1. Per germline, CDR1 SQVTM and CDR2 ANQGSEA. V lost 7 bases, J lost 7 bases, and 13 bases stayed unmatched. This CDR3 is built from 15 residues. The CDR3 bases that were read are TGCAGCGCCGAAACCGGGACAGGGGTGAGGAATGAG. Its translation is CSAETGTGVRNE. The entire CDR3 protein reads CSAETGTGVRNEQFF.

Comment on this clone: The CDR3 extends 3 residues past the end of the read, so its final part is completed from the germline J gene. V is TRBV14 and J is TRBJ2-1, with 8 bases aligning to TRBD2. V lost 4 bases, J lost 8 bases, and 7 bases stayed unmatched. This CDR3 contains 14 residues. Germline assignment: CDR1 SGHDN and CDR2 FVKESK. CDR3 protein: CASSPTSGGDEQFF. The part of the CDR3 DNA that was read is TGTGCCAGCAGCCCCACCAGCGGGGGAGATGAG.

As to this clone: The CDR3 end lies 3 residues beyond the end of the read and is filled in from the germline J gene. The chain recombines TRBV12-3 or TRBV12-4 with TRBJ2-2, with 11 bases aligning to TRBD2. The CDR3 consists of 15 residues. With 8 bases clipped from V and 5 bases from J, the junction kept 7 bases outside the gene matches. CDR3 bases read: TGTGCCAGCCTGTGGCGGACTAGCGGGACCGGGGAG. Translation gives CASLWRTSGTGE. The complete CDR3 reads CASLWRTSGTGELFF.

CDR3 protein: CASIKQVSYEQYF. Partial CDR3 DNA: TGTGCCAGCATCAAACAAGTATCCTACGAG. This chain links TRBV2 with TRBJ2-7, with D unclear. The read stops 3 residues short of the end of the CDR3; the missing end is completed from the germline J gene. This CDR3 comprises 13 residues. With 7 bases removed from V and 1 base from J, the gap between germline ends came to 11 bases. Germline CDR1 and CDR2: SNHLY and FYNNEI.

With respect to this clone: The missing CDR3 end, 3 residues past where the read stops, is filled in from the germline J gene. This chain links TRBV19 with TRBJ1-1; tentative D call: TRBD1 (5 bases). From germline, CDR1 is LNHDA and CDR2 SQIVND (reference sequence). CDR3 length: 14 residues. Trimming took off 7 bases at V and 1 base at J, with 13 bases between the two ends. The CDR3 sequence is CASIAGRRNTEAFF. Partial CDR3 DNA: TGTGCCAGTATCGCAGGGAGGCGGAACACTGAA. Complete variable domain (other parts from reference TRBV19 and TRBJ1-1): DGGITQSPKYLFRKEGQNVTLSCEQNLNHDAMYWYRQDPGQGLRLIYYSQIVNDFQKGDIAEGYSVSREKKESFPLTVTSAQKNPTAFYLCASIAGRRNTEAFFGQGTRLTVV.

The sequenced CDR3 bases are TGTGCCAGCAGTGAAGACAGTTCCCCCTACAATGAG. Its protein product is CASSEDSSPYNE. The full CDR3 sequence reads CASSEDSSPYNEQFF. The J gene is TRBJ2-1, the V gene TRBV6-1; D uncertain. The read terminates 3 residues ahead of where the CDR3 ends, so the germline J gene completes it. Germline CDR1 reads MNHNS; CDR2 reads SASEGT. The CDR3 is 15 amino acids. Trimming pared 1 base from V and 2 bases from J, leaving 9 bases between.

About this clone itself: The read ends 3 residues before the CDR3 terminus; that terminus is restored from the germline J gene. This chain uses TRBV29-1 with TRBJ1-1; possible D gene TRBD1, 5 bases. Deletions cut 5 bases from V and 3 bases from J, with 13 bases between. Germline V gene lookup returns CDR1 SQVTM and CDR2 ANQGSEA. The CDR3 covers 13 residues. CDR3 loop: CSVLSGTDTEAFF. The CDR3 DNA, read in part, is TGCAGCGTTCTTTCCGGGACTGACACTGAA.

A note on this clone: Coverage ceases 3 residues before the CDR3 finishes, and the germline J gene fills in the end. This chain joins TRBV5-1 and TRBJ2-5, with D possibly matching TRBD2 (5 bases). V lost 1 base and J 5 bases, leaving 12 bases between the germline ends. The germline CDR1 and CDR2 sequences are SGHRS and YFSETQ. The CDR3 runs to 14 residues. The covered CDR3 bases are TGCGCCAGCAGCTTGCGGGGAAGGTATGAGACC. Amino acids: CASSLRGRYET. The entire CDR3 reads CASSLRGRYETQYF.

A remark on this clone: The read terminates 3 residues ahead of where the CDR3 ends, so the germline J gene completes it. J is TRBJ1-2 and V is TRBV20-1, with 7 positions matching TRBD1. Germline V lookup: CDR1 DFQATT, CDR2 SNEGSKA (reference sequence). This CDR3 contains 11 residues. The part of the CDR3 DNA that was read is TGCAGTGCCCCGCAGGGGGAGGGC. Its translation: CSAPQGEG. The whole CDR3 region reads CSAPQGEGYTF.

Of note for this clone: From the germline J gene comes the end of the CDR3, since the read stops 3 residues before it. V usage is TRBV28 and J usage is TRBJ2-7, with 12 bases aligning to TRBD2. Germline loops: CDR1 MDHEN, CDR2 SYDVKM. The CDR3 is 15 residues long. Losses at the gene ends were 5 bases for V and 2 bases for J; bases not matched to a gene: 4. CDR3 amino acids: CASSKTSGSPYEQYF. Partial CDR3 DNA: TGTGCCAGCAGTAAGACTAGCGGGAGTCCCTACGAG.

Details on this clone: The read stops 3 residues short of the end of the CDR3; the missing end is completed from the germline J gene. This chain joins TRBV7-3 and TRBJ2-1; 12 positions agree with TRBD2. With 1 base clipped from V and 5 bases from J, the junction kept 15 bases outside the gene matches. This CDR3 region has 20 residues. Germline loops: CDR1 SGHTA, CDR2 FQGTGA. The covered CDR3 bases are TGTGCCAGCAGCTTAAGGGGACCGACTAGCGGGGGTCATCCTCACAATGAG. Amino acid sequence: CASSLRGPTSGGHPHNE. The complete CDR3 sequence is CASSLRGPTSGGHPHNEQFF.

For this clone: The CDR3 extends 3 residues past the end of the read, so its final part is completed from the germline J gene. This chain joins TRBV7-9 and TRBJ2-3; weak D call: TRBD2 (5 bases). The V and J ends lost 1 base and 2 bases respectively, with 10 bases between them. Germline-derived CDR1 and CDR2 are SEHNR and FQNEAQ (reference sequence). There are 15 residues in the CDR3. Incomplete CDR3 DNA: TGTGCCAGCAGCTTAGGGAGCGGCCTCACAGATACG. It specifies CASSLGSGLTDT. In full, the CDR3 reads CASSLGSGLTDTQYF.

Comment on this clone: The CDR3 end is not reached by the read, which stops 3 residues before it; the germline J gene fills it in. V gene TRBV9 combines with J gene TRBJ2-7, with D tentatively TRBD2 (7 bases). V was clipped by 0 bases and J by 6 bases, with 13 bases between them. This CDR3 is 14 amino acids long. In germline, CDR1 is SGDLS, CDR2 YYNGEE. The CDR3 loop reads CASSVGPGEGEQYF. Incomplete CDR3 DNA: TGTGCCAGCAGCGTAGGGCCAGGGGAGGGCGAG.

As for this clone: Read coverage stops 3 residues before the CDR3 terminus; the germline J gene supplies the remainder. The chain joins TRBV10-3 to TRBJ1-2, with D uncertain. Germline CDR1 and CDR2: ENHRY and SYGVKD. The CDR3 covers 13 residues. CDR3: CAISEGRPESYTF. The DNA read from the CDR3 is TGTGCCATCAGTGAAGGCAGGCCGGAGAGC.

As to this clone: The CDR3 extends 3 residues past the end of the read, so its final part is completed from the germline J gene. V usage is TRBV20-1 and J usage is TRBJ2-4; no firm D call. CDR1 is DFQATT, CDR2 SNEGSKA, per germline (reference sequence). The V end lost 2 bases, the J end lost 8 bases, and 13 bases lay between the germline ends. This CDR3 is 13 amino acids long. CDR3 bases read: TGCAGTGCTAGACCCAGCTTGAGCGACATT. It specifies CSARPSLSDI. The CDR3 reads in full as CSARPSLSDIQYF.